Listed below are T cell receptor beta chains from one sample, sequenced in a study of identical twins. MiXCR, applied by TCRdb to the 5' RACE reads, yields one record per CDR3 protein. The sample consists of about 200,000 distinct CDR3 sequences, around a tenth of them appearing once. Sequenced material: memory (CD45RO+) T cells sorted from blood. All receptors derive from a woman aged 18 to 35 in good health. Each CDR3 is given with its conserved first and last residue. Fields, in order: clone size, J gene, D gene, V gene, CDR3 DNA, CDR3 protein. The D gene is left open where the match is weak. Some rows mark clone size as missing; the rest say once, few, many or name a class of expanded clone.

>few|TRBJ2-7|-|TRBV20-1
TGCAGTGCTAGAGATGTGGCCAGGGGTTACGAGCAGTACTTC
CSARDVARGYEQYF
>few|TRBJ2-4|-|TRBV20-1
TGCAGTGCGGGTATTTCTCGGGCTATTCAGTACTTC
CSAGISRAIQYF
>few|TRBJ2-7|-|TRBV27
TGTGCCAGCAGTTTAAGCCAGAATACCTACGAGCAGTACTTC
CASSLSQNTYEQYF
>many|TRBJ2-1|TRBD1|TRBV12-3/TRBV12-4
TGTGCCAGCAGTTTAGCCGGGACAGAATCCTACAATGAGCAGTTCTTC
CASSLAGTESYNEQFF
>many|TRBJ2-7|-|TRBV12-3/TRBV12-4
TGTGCCAGCAGTTTGGTTGGCGCTACCTACGAGCAGTACTTC
CASSLVGATYEQYF
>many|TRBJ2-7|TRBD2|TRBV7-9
TGTGCCAGCAGCTTACAATCTAGCGGGAGTACCGAGCAGTACTTC
CASSLQSSGSTEQYF
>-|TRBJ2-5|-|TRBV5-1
TGCGCCAGCAGCTTTAGAGTACAAGAGACCCAGTACTTC
CASSFRVQETQYF
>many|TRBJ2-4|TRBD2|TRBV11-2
TGTGCCAGCCAGGATCCGGGACTAGCGGGACCGGGGGGAAACATTCAGTACTTC
CASQDPGLAGPGGNIQYF
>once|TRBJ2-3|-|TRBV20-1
TGCAGTGCCCATCCCCCGGGAACTCTAGGTGATACGCAGTATTTT
CSAHPPGTLGDTQYF
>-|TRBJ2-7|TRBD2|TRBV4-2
TGTGCCAGCAGCCAAGAAATCGGGGGGAGCTCCTACGAGCAGTACTTC
CASSQEIGGSSYEQYF
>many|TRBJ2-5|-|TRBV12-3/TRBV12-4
TGTGCCAGCAGTTTAGCAGAGACCCAGTACTTC
CASSLAETQYF
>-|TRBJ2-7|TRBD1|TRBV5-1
TGCGCCAGCAGGACCGGGACAGAGATCTACGAGCAGTACTTC
CASRTGTEIYEQYF
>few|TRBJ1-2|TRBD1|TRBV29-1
TGCAGCGTGGGAGGACAGGGTGGCTACACCTTC
CSVGGQGGYTF
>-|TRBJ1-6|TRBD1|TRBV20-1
TGCAGTGCCACGACAGGGGGCTTGAATGATTCACCCCTCCACTTT
CSATTGGLNDSPLHF
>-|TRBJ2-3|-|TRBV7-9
TGTGCCAGCAGGAAGGGGGTTAGCACAGATACGCAGTATTTT
CASRKGVSTDTQYF
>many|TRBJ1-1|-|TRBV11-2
TGTGCCAGCAGCTTAACCCCCACAGGGTTGGGTACTGAAGCTTTCTTT
CASSLTPTGLGTEAFF
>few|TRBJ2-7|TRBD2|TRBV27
TGTGCCAGCGCCCGGGGGGGGGAGAGCTCCTACGAGCAGTACTTC
CASARGGESSYEQYF
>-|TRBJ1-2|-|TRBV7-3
TGTGCCAGCAGCCCCGATGGGGCCACTAACTATGGCTACACCTTC
CASSPDGATNYGYTF
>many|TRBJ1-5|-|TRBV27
TGTGCCAGCAGTTCTTTCACAAACAATCAGCCCCAGCATTTT
CASSSFTNNQPQHF
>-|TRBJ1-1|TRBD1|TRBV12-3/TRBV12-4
TGTGCCAGCAGAGGACAGGGGGCGAGCACTGAAGCTTTCTTT
CASRGQGASTEAFF
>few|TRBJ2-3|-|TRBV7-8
TGTGCCAGCAGCTTAGGCGGGGTCAGAGGCGCAGATACGCAGTATTTT
CASSLGGVRGADTQYF
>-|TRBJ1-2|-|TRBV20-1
TGCAGTGCTAGAGATCTAGGACGGAATGGCTACACCTTC
CSARDLGRNGYTF
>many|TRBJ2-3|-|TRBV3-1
TGTGCCAGCAGCAAAGGGCTGTCAGATACGCAGTATTTT
CASSKGLSDTQYF
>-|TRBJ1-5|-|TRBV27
TGTGCCAGCAGTCCCATGGGCAGGGTCGGTCAGCCCCAGCATTTT
CASSPMGRVGQPQHF
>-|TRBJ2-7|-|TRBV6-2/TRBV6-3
TGTGCCAGCAGTCCGAGGCGGAACTACGAGCAGTACTTC
CASSPRRNYEQYF
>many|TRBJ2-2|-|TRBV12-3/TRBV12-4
TGTGCCCAGCGGCGCGGGAACATAGGCACCGGGGAGCTGTTTTTT
CAQRRGNIGTGELFF
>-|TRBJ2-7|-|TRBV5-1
TGCGCCAGCAGCTTGGAGACGGGGACCGCCTACGAGCAGTACTTC
CASSLETGTAYEQYF
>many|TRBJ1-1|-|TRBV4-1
TGCGCCAGCAGCCAAGAAGATATCGGACGGAACACTGAAGCTTTCTTT
CASSQEDIGRNTEAFF
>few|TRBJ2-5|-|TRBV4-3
TGCGCCAGCAGCCAAGTTGTGGACCTCCAAGAGACCCAGTACTTC
CASSQVVDLQETQYF
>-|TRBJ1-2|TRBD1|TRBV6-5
TGTGCCAGCAGTTCGGCTAAGGGACAGGGCACCTATGGCTACACCTTC
CASSSAKGQGTYGYTF
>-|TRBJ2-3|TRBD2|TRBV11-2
TGTGCCAGCAGCGGTGGGTGGGGGACTAGCGGGGTGGATACGCAGTATTTT
CASSGGWGTSGVDTQYF
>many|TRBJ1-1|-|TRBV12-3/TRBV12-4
TGTGCCAGCAGGCGGTGGGGGACTAACACTGAAGCTTTCTTT
CASRRWGTNTEAFF
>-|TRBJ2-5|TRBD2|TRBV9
TGTGCCAGCAGCGCCAGCGGGGGGGCTCAAGAGACCCAGTACTTC
CASSASGGAQETQYF
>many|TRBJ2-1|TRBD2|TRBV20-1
TGCAGTGCTAGAGATACTAGCGGGGGCAGGGATGAGCAGTTCTTC
CSARDTSGGRDEQFF
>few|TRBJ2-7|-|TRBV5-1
TGCGCCAGCAGCTTGGATCCTACACCATACGAGCAGTACTTC
CASSLDPTPYEQYF
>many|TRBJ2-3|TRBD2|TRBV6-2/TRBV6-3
TGTGCCAGCTCCTACGCAGCGGGAGACGATACGCAGTATTTT
CASSYAAGDDTQYF
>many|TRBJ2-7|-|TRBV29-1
TGCAGCGTTGAAGATCTAGGGAACGAGCAGTACTTC
CSVEDLGNEQYF